This is a list of T cell receptor beta chains from one sample in a study of patients and donors after allogeneic stem cell transplantation. TCRdb re-derived calls from the RT-PCR reads in MiXCR, one entry per CDR3 protein. Of 900,000 to 1,000,000 distinct CDR3 sequences listed, roughly 18% are singletons. Sequenced material: blood, either unsorted or a sorted T cell fraction (not recorded which). These receptors all come from a human donor who was either an allogeneic HSCT recipient or a stem cell or donor lymphocyte infusion donor (not recorded which). It is not recorded whose cells these are; they may come from a transplant donor. CDR3s include the opening cysteine and the closing phenylalanine or tryptophan. A D gene is named only where the DNA matches it firmly. Clone size is given for some rows only: seen once, a few or many times, or a class if the clone is expanded.

V	D	J	size	CDR3	DNA
TRBV14	NA	TRBJ1-2	NA	CASSRRGRDGYTF	TGTGCCAGCAGCCGAAGGGGCAGGGATGGCTACACCTTC
TRBV5-1	NA	TRBJ2-7	many	CASSLESTYEQYF	TGCGCCAGCAGCTTGGAATCTACCTACGAGCAGTACTTC
TRBV5-6	NA	TRBJ1-6	NA	CASSQPLRGSPLHF	TGTGCCAGCAGCCAACCCCTTAGGGGCTCACCCCTCCACTTT
TRBV10-3	NA	TRBJ2-5	many	CAIRGSQETQYF	TGTGCCATCAGGGGCAGCCAAGAGACCCAGTACTTC
TRBV7-6	NA	TRBJ2-3	many	CASSETDTQYF	TGTGCCAGCAGCGAGACAGATACGCAGTATTTT
TRBV20-1	NA	TRBJ2-7	few	CSAYPTANSYEQYF	TGCAGTGCTTACCCGACAGCGAACTCCTACGAGCAGTACTTC
TRBV7-3	TRBD2	TRBJ2-1	few	CASSPQGLASSYNEQFF	TGTGCCAGCAGCCCGCAGGGACTAGCGTCTTCCTACAATGAGCAGTTCTTC
TRBV3-1	NA	TRBJ1-2	NA	CASSQDPGSLYGYTF	TGTGCCAGCAGCCAAGATCCAGGCAGCTTGTATGGCTACACCTTC
TRBV27	TRBD2	TRBJ2-1	few	CASSLSSGSNEQFF	TGTGCCAGCAGTTTGAGTAGCGGGAGTAATGAGCAGTTCTTC
TRBV5-1	NA	TRBJ2-1	NA	CASSSRAGTTHWVF	TGCGCCAGCAGCTCCAGGGCGGGAACCACACATTGGGTCTTC
TRBV12-3/TRBV12-4	NA	TRBJ1-5	many	CASSGGNDGAGNQPQHF	TGTGCCAGCAGTGGGGGAAATGACGGGGCAGGCAATCAGCCCCAGCATTTT
TRBV4-1	TRBD2	TRBJ2-2	few	CASSQVGGANGELFF	TGCGCCAGCAGCCAAGTCGGGGGGGCCAACGGGGAGCTGTTTTTT
TRBV6-1	TRBD1	TRBJ1-6	few	CASSDSRGRRSPLHF	TGTGCCAGCAGTGATTCCAGGGGGCGAAGGTCACCCCTCCACTTT
TRBV4-1	NA	TRBJ2-1	few	CASSQDRSSNNEQFF	TGCGCCAGCAGCCAAGATCGTTCCAGTAACAATGAGCAGTTCTTC
TRBV20-1	NA	TRBJ1-5	few	CSATPAYSNQPQHF	TGCAGTGCCACCCCGGCTTATAGCAATCAGCCCCAGCATTTT
TRBV19	NA	TRBJ1-1	few	CASISGRTNTEAFF	TGTGCCAGTATTTCCGGACGGACGAACACTGAAGCTTTCTTT
TRBV6-2/TRBV6-3	NA	TRBJ2-3	few	CASSYSSGAPDTQYF	TGTGCCAGCAGTTACTCGTCAGGGGCCCCAGATACGCAGTATTTT
TRBV7-2	TRBD2	TRBJ2-1	few	CASSLAGAGVNNEQFF	TGTGCCAGCAGCTTAGCGGGAGCGGGAGTAAACAATGAGCAGTTCTTC
TRBV10-3	NA	TRBJ2-3	few	CAITQQKGTDTQYF	TGTGCCATCACTCAGCAAAAGGGCACAGATACGCAGTATTTT
TRBV10-3	NA	TRBJ1-2	many	CAITRDGNYGYTF	TGTGCCATCACTAGGGACGGAAACTATGGCTACACCTTC
TRBV10-3	TRBD1	TRBJ2-7	few	CAISGTGPYEQYF	TGTGCCATCAGTGGGACAGGGCCCTACGAGCAGTACTTC
TRBV19	NA	TRBJ1-5	NA	CASSRPQGANQPQHF	TGTGCCAGTAGTAGACCTCAGGGCGCCAATCAGCCCCAGCATTTT
TRBV5-1	TRBD1	TRBJ2-6	few	CASSLGATGTSGANVLTF	TGCGCCAGCAGCTTGGGCGCGACAGGGACCTCTGGGGCCAACGTCCTGACTTTC
TRBV5-6	NA	TRBJ2-7	NA	CASTPGTISYEQYF	TGTGCCAGCACCCCCGGGACAATCTCCTACGAGCAGTACTTC
TRBV6-2/TRBV6-3	TRBD1	TRBJ2-1	few	CASSGWTGDDNEQFF	TGTGCCAGCAGCGGATGGACAGGGGATGACAATGAGCAGTTCTTC
TRBV12-3/TRBV12-4	TRBD2	TRBJ2-7	NA	CASSPHSGGKSYEQYF	TGTGCCAGCAGTCCACATAGCGGGGGGAAGTCCTACGAGCAGTACTTC
TRBV15	NA	TRBJ1-1	few	CATSRDFRGRSEAFF	TGTGCCACCAGCAGAGATTTCCGGGGGCGATCTGAAGCTTTCTTT
TRBV4-3	TRBD1	TRBJ2-2	many	CASSLDRGGTGELFF	TGCGCCAGCAGCCTAGACAGGGGTGGAACCGGGGAGCTGTTTTTT
TRBV4-3	NA	TRBJ1-5	NA	CASSQVLSSNQPQHF	TGCGCCAGCAGCCAAGTACTGAGTAGCAATCAGCCCCAGCATTTT
TRBV5-1	TRBD1	TRBJ2-1	NA	CASSKGTGPDRQFF	TGCGCCAGCAGCAAAGGGACAGGCCCGGATAGGCAGTTCTTC
TRBV5-1	NA	TRBJ2-7	few	CASTPDGSGSYEQYF	TGCGCCAGTACCCCGGACGGTAGCGGTTCCTACGAGCAGTACTTC
TRBV18	NA	TRBJ1-1	many	CASSPQNTEAFF	TGTGCCAGCTCACCTCAGAACACTGAAGCTTTCTTT
TRBV4-3	NA	TRBJ2-7	NA	CASSQEGGGSPYEQYF	TGCGCCAGCAGCCAAGAGGGGGGCGGGAGTCCCTACGAGCAGTACTTC
TRBV7-9	NA	TRBJ1-2	NA	CASSPSGSYGYTF	TGTGCCAGCAGTCCCTCGGGGAGCTATGGCTACACCTTC
TRBV4-1	NA	TRBJ2-3	NA	CASSLQGQGTDTQYF	TGCGCCAGCAGCCTCCAAGGCCAGGGCACAGATACGCAGTATTTT
TRBV13	NA	TRBJ1-1	many	CASTPSTGGTEAFF	TGTGCCAGCACCCCATCGACGGGGGGGACTGAAGCTTTCTTT
TRBV11-1	TRBD1	TRBJ2-7	NA	CASSRSDRGYEQYF	TGTGCCAGCAGCCGATCCGACAGGGGGTACGAGCAGTACTTC
TRBV7-9	NA	TRBJ2-4	few	CASSPHESDIQYF	TGTGCCAGCAGCCCCCACGAGTCCGACATTCAGTACTTC
TRBV2	NA	TRBJ1-5	many	CASSVQGNQPQHF	TGTGCCAGCAGCGTCCAGGGCAATCAGCCCCAGCATTTT
TRBV12-3/TRBV12-4	TRBD2	TRBJ2-4	few	CASTIKSGTNIQYF	TGTGCCAGCACCATAAAGAGCGGGACTAACATTCAGTACTTC
TRBV6-5	NA	TRBJ1-2	few	CASSYNNPYRSYTF	TGTGCCAGCAGTTACAATAACCCATACAGGAGCTACACCTTC
TRBV25-1	NA	TRBJ1-2	NA	CASSEQRGGLLEGYTF	TGTGCCAGCAGTGAACAACGTGGAGGTCTTTTAGAAGGCTACACCTTC
TRBV3-1	NA	TRBJ1-2	NA	CASSQIRGGYTF	TGTGCCAGCAGCCAAATAAGGGGTGGCTACACCTTC
TRBV29-1	NA	TRBJ1-2	few	CSVATNYGYTF	TGCAGCGTTGCCACTAACTATGGCTACACCTTC
TRBV27	TRBD1	TRBJ1-2	few	CASSFRGGSDGYTF	TGTGCCAGCAGTTTCAGGGGGGGTTCGGATGGCTACACCTTC
TRBV5-1	NA	TRBJ1-2	few	CASSLAWDFNYGYTF	TGCGCCAGCAGCTTGGCTTGGGACTTTAACTATGGCTACACCTTC
TRBV5-1	TRBD1	TRBJ1-4	NA	CASSSDRGTTNEKLFF	TGCGCCAGCAGCTCCGACAGGGGGACGACTAATGAAAAACTGTTTTTT
TRBV15	TRBD1	TRBJ2-7	few	CATSRPGQGSYEQYF	TGTGCCACCAGCAGACCGGGACAGGGAAGCTACGAGCAGTACTTC
TRBV29-1	NA	TRBJ1-2	NA	CSVLLQGRNGYTF	TGCAGCGTCCTTTTGCAGGGAAGGAATGGCTACACCTTC
TRBV7-3	TRBD2	TRBJ2-1	few	CASSLVSGTSGMDNEQFF	TGTGCCAGCAGCTTAGTATCCGGGACTAGCGGGATGGACAATGAGCAGTTCTTC